Below, 26 T cell receptor beta chains from the same sample are listed, as sequenced in a study of response to subunit inactivated influenza vaccine. TCRdb ran MiXCR on the RT-PCR reads and lists one entry per CDR3 protein. The profile covers some 850,000 distinct CDR3 sequences, with roughly 20% appearing a single time and 11% taken by the ten largest. The input for sequencing was PBMCs from blood, taken 5 to 6 days after vaccination. The receptor set was obtained from a man in his fifties who received an inactivated influenza vaccine.

This clonotype was seen more than once but under ten times. The rearrangement joins TRBV24-1 to TRBJ2-3; D is undetermined. The CDR3 consists of 14 residues. Germline assignment: CDR1 KGHDR and CDR2 SFDVKD. With 3 bases removed from V and 0 bases from J, the gap between germline ends came to 6 bases. The CDR3 sequence: CATSDPRSTDTQYF. The CDR3 nucleotides are TGTGCCACCAGTGATCCCAGGAGCACAGATACGCAGTATTTT.

The rearrangement joins TRBV11-3 to TRBJ2-1; a weak D match, TRBD2 (5 bases). The CDR3 is 15 residues long. Between the trimmed V and J ends, which lost 6 bases and 4 bases, there was a span of 16 bases. Germline assignment: CDR1 SGHNT and CDR2 YENEEA. CDR3 bases: TGTGCCAGCAGTCACCAACGGGATGGGTACAATGAGCAGTTCTTC. Amino acid sequence: CASSHQRDGYNEQFF.

The V gene is TRBV7-6, the J gene TRBJ1-1; D gene uncertain. The CDR3 covers 13 residues. Trimming removed 6 bases at V and 3 bases at J, with 11 bases between. Germline CDR1 and CDR2: SGHVS and FNYEAQ. CDR3 sequence (DNA): TGTGCCAGCAGTCAGGCCTGGGACACTGAAGCTTTCTTT. Translation: CASSQAWDTEAFF.

The rearrangement uses TRBV7-2 and TRBJ2-3, with unresolved D. This CDR3 is built from 14 residues. V was cut by 7 bases and J by 4 bases, with 15 bases left in between. Germline V gene lookup returns CDR1 SGHTA and CDR2 FQGNSA. The CDR3 bases are TGTGCCAGCACCCAACCTGTGGGCCCAGATACGCAGTATTTT. It translates to CASTQPVGPDTQYF.

The rearrangement uses TRBV20-1 and TRBJ2-5, with TRBD2 as a possible D gene (5 bases). This CDR3 contains 14 residues. Germline lookup yields CDR1 DFQATT and CDR2 SNEGSKA (reference sequence). The germline V and J ends were trimmed by 5 bases and 1 base, with 14 bases remaining between them. CDR3 nucleotides: TGCAGTGCTGCCGAGACTACCATCCAAGAGACCCAGTACTTC. It encodes CSAAETTIQETQYF.

A single count supports this clonotype. The chain couples TRBV28 to TRBJ2-1; 10 positions agree with TRBD2. The CDR3 is made up of 15 amino acids. Trimming removed 2 bases from V and 9 bases from J; junction bases left unmatched: 7. CDR1 is MDHEN, CDR2 SYDVKM, per germline. The CDR3 region is CASSLASGSFAEQFF. CDR3 DNA: TGTGCCAGCAGTTTAGCTAGCGGGAGTTTCGCTGAGCAGTTCTTC.

The chain joins TRBV5-1 to TRBJ2-7; D might be TRBD2 (6 bases). The germline gives CDR1 SGHRS, CDR2 YFSETQ. V was shortened by 6 bases and J by 2 bases, with 12 bases between the two germline ends. This CDR3 is built from 13 residues. The CDR3 DNA sequence: TGCGCCAGCACCTCGGGACTCCCCTACGAGCAGTACTTC. It specifies CASTSGLPYEQYF.

The gene calls are TRBV20-1 and TRBJ2-7, with 9 bases fitting TRBD2. Per germline, CDR1 DFQATT and CDR2 SNEGSKA (reference sequence). The CDR3 runs to 15 residues. The V and J ends lost 6 bases and 3 bases, in that order; junction bases with no gene match: 12. CDR3 region: CSARSLTSGNYEQYF. The CDR3 DNA is TGCAGTGCCCGAAGCCTGACTAGCGGAAACTACGAGCAGTACTTC.

This clonotype was picked up a small number of times. V usage is TRBV20-1 and J usage is TRBJ2-5; D possibly corresponds to TRBD2 (6 bases). The germline V and J ends were trimmed by 6 bases and 5 bases, with 16 bases remaining between them. The CDR3 covers 13 residues. In germline, CDR1 is DFQATT, CDR2 SNEGSKA (reference sequence). CDR3 nucleotide sequence: TGCAGTGCCGGCCGACACGGAGGGGAGACCCAGTACTTC. Protein product: CSAGRHGGETQYF.

The chain links TRBV5-1 to TRBJ2-1; 16 nucleotides align to TRBD2. This CDR3 is 16 amino acids long. From germline, CDR1 is SGHRS and CDR2 YFSETQ. J lost 12 bases, V lost 4 bases, and 10 bases had no gene match. CDR3 residues: CASSPGLAGGVDGQFF. In DNA, the CDR3 is TGCGCCAGCAGCCCGGGACTAGCGGGAGGGGTGGATGGGCAGTTCTTC.

This clonotype was recorded a few times. The chain links TRBV7-8 to TRBJ1-2; a weak D match, TRBD1 (5 bases). The CDR3 sequence is 16 residues long. Germline V gene data show CDR1 as SGHVS and CDR2 as FQNEAQ. V was trimmed by 1 base and J by 4 bases, leaving 16 bases between them. CDR3 sequence (DNA): TGTGCCAGCAGCTTAGAGGAGTGGGGACCGATCTATGGCTACACCTTC. Translating it yields CASSLEEWGPIYGYTF.

V gene TRBV5-1 combines with J gene TRBJ2-3; 10 bases agree with TRBD2. Germline V gives CDR1 SGHRS, CDR2 YFSETQ. After removal of 0 bases from V and 7 bases from J, the junction contained 5 bases not matched to a gene. This CDR3 comprises 15 residues. Written as DNA, the CDR3 is TGCGCCAGCAGCTTGGCAGCGGGGGGGCCAAATACGCAGTATTTT. It codes for CASSLAAGGPNTQYF.

The CDR3: CASSSGSLNEQFF. The CDR3 DNA sequence: TGTGCCAGCAGCTCCGGGTCCTTGAATGAGCAGTTCTTC. The V call is TRBV7-6, the J call TRBJ2-1, with D unclear. The CDR3 is 13 amino acids. Germline lookup yields CDR1 SGHVS and CDR2 FNYEAQ. Trimming stripped 4 bases from V and 7 bases from J, with 11 bases between.

This clonotype was seen a handful of times. The chain employs TRBV2 and TRBJ2-7, with 7 bases that match TRBD2. V lost 6 bases and J lost 0; bases outside the gene matches: 5. The germline V gene has CDR1 SNHLY and CDR2 FYNNEI. The CDR3 is 14 amino acids. The CDR3: CASRGAGSSYEQYF. DNA of the CDR3: TGTGCCAGCAGGGGAGCGGGATCCTCCTACGAGCAGTACTTC.

This clonotype was detected only a few times. The chain is built from TRBV4-2 and TRBJ2-5; D is undetermined. Trimming stripped 0 bases from V and 3 bases from J, with 11 bases between. Germline V gene lookup returns CDR1 LGHNA and CDR2 YNFKEQ. The CDR3 consists of 15 residues. In nucleotides, the CDR3 is TGTGCCAGCAGCCAAGAACGCAGGTTCGAAGAGACCCAGTACTTC. Residues: CASSQERRFEETQYF.

This clonotype was seen only once. This chain uses TRBV7-2 with TRBJ2-4, with 14 bases fitting TRBD2. The CDR3 totals 16 residues. J lost 6 bases, V lost 3 bases, and 4 bases had no gene match. Germline V gene data show CDR1 as SGHTA and CDR2 as FQGNSA. The CDR3 is CASSFLTSGRGNIQYF. As DNA, the CDR3 is TGTGCCAGCAGCTTCTTGACTAGCGGGAGGGGAAACATTCAGTACTTC. Combining the CDR3 with reference TRBV7-2 and TRBJ2-4 gives the whole variable domain GAGVSQSPSNKVTEKGKDVELRCDPISGHTALYWYRQSLGQGLEFLIYFQGNSAPDKSGLPSDRFSAERTGGSVSTLTIQRTQQEDSAVYLCASSFLTSGRGNIQYFGAGTRLSVL.

The V gene is TRBV18, the J gene TRBJ2-7; 7 bases line up with TRBD1. Germline trimming cut 3 bases from V and 7 bases from J; bases unmatched to any gene: 12. The CDR3 sequence is 15 residues long. CDR1 is KGHSH, CDR2 LQKENI, per germline. The DNA of the CDR3 is TGTGCCAGCTCACCGGGACAGACCCTAATGGAAGAGCAGTACTTC. Translating it yields CASSPGQTLMEEQYF.

This clonotype was seen a handful of times. The V gene is TRBV24-1, the J gene TRBJ2-2; D not certain. The CDR3 sequence is 12 residues long. V lost 7 bases to trimming and J lost 4 bases, with 6 bases between them. Germline assignment: CDR1 KGHDR and CDR2 SFDVKD. The CDR3 is CATSEFTGELFF. DNA for the CDR3: TGTGCCACCAGCGAGTTCACCGGGGAGCTGTTTTTT.

This clonotype has only a few counts. The chain employs TRBV28 and TRBJ2-7; 9 bases are a match to TRBD1. The germline V gene encodes CDR1 MDHEN and CDR2 SYDVKM. V lost 10 bases, J lost 3 bases, and 13 bases stayed unmatched. CDR3 length: 15 residues. CDR3 sequence (DNA): TGTGCCACGCGAACAAGGACAGGGGAGGGCTACGAGCAGTACTTC. This translates into CATRTRTGEGYEQYF.

The chain joins TRBV6-2 or TRBV6-3 to TRBJ2-7; TRBD2 might be the D (6 bases). Looked up from germline, CDR1 is MNHEY and CDR2 is SVGEGT. V was pared by 5 bases and J by 2 bases, with 13 bases between. The CDR3 has 14 residues. The CDR3: CASSAGRYAYEQYF. The CDR3 DNA sequence: TGTGCCAGCAGTGCGGGACGGTACGCCTACGAGCAGTACTTC.

The V and J genes are TRBV28 and TRBJ2-6, with 7 bases aligning to TRBD1. The germline CDR1 and CDR2 sequences are MDHEN and SYDVKM. The CDR3 runs 15 residues. The ends lost 7 bases at V and 7 bases at J; junction bases unmatched: 10. In DNA, the CDR3 is TGTGCCAGCACCGCGGACAGGAAGGGCGCCAACGTCCTGACTTTC. Amino acid sequence: CASTADRKGANVLTF.

The chain links TRBV6-5 to TRBJ2-3; D gene uncertain. This CDR3 spans 14 amino acids. V lost 4 bases and J 0 bases, leaving 8 bases between the germline ends. The germline gives CDR1 MNHEY, CDR2 SVGAGI. The CDR3 DNA reads as TGTGCCAGCAGTTTAATTGCTAGCACAGATACGCAGTATTTT. Its protein is CASSLIASTDTQYF.

In its sample, this clonotype was seen a few times. J is TRBJ2-2 and V is TRBV11-3; unclear D gene. Germline assignment: CDR1 SGHNT and CDR2 YENEEA. Trimming left V 0 bases short and J 8 bases short, with 19 bases between. CDR3 length equals 17 residues. CDR3 sequence: CASSLDQYRHLSGELFF. In DNA form, the CDR3 reads TGTGCCAGCAGCTTAGATCAATATCGCCATCTTTCAGGGGAGCTGTTTTTT.

This clonotype was picked up a small number of times. The chain carries TRBV5-1 and TRBJ2-1; 11 bases match TRBD1. The length of the CDR3 is 17 residues. The germline gives CDR1 SGHRS, CDR2 YFSETQ. V was pared by 4 bases and J by 6 bases, with 12 bases of the junction left unmatched. The CDR3 DNA is TGCGCCAGCAGCGTCCTGGGGACAGGGGGTCTCTTCAATGAGCAGTTCTTC. Translated, it gives CASSVLGTGGLFNEQFF.

This chain links TRBV18 with TRBJ1-4; 9 bases map to TRBD1. The CDR3 runs 15 residues. CDR1 KGHSH and CDR2 LQKENI come from the germline V gene. V gave up 3 bases and J gave up 8 bases; unmatched junction bases: 7. CDR3 sequence: CASSPRDRAVEKLFF. The CDR3 bases are TGTGCCAGCTCACCTAGGGACAGGGCGGTGGAAAAACTGTTTTTT.

V gene TRBV6-5 combines with J gene TRBJ1-4; D remains ambiguous. CDR1 MNHEY and CDR2 SVGAGI come from the germline V gene. This CDR3 spans 13 amino acids. Trimming took off 0 bases at V and 6 bases at J, with 5 bases between the two ends. The CDR3 sequence is CASSYSTHEKLFF. The DNA of the CDR3 is TGTGCCAGCAGTTACTCAACGCATGAAAAACTGTTTTTT.